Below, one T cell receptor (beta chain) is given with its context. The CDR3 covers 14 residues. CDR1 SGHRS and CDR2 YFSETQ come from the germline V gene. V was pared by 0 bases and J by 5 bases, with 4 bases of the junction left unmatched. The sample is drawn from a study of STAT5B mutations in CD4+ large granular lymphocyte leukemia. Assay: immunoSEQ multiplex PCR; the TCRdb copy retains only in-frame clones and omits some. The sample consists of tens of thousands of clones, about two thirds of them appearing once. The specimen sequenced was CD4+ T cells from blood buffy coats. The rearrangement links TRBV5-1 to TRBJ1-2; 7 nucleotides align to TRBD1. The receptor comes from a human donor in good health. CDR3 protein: CASSLDTGDYGYTF. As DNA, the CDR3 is TGCGCCAGCAGCTTGGATACAGGGGATTATGGCTACACCTTC.